What follows are 15 T cell receptor beta chains derived from one specimen sequenced in a study of blood T cell repertoires in COVID-19. Data came from immunoSEQ multiplex PCR; TCRdb stores just in-frame clones and leaves some out. The sample contains more than 75,000 clones, over 85% of which appear only once. The material sequenced was peripheral blood. The receptor source for this set is a man between 45 and 60 years old with acute or convalescent COVID-19.

The J gene is TRBJ2-5, the V gene TRBV6-5; 7 nucleotides align to TRBD1. Germline trimming cut 5 bases from V and 5 bases from J; bases unmatched to any gene: 11. CDR1 is MNHEY, CDR2 SVGAGI, per germline. The CDR3 contains 15 residues. DNA for the CDR3: TGTGCCAGCAGTAGGGGGACAGAGGAAGGGGAGACCCAGTACTTC. This codes for CASSRGTEEGETQYF.

The rearrangement joins TRBV15 to TRBJ2-3; 11 positions agree with TRBD1. V was clipped by 1 base and J by 5 bases; unmatched bases: 5. This CDR3 has 16 amino acids. CDR1 and CDR2 from the germline V gene are LNHNV and YYDKDF (reference sequence). CDR3 residues: CATSRGGQGAIDTQYF. The CDR3 DNA is TGTGCCACCAGCAGAGGCGGACAGGGGGCGATAGATACGCAGTATTTT.

V and J are TRBV5-1 and TRBJ2-2, with D tentatively TRBD1 (5 bases). There are 14 residues in the CDR3. The V gene's germline CDR1 is SGHRS and CDR2 YFSETQ. V lost 5 bases to trimming and J lost 3 bases, with 11 bases between them. Here the CDR3 reads CASRSVGDTGELFF. The CDR3 region has the DNA TGCGCCAGCAGAAGCGTAGGGGACACCGGGGAGCTGTTTTTT.

The rearrangement joins TRBV15 to TRBJ1-3; TRBD1 might be the D (5 bases). From germline, CDR1 is LNHNV and CDR2 YYDKDF (reference sequence). The CDR3 has 16 residues. Trimming took off 0 bases at V and 8 bases at J, with 17 bases between the two ends. The DNA of the CDR3 is TGTGCCACCAGCAGAGATATCAGGGCAGGGAGGGACACCATATATTTT. It specifies CATSRDIRAGRDTIYF.

This clone was counted between two and nine times. The chain links TRBV28 to TRBJ2-7, with D possibly being TRBD1 (6 bases). The CDR3 covers 14 residues. The V and J ends lost 10 bases and 2 bases respectively, with 18 bases between them. Germline V gene lookup returns CDR1 MDHEN and CDR2 SYDVKM. CDR3 residues: CATNLQGRTYEQYF. The CDR3 coding sequence is TGTGCCACAAACTTACAGGGAAGGACCTACGAGCAGTACTTC.

The J gene is TRBJ1-1, the V gene TRBV18, with unresolved D. V lost 2 bases, J lost 1 base, and 8 bases lay in between. The CDR3 has 14 amino acids. Germline V gene data show CDR1 as KGHSH and CDR2 as LQKENI. Here the CDR3 reads CASSPSGGNTEAFF. For the CDR3, the DNA is TGTGCCAGCTCACCATCCGGCGGGAACACTGAAGCTTTCTTT. Based on the CDR3 plus reference TRBV18 and TRBJ1-1, the full variable domain is NAGVMQNPRHLVRRRGQEARLRCSPMKGHSHVYWYRQLPEEGLKFMVYLQKENIIDESGMPKERFSAEFPKEGPSILRIQQVVRGDSAAYFCASSPSGGNTEAFFGQGTRLTVV.

This chain joins TRBV28 and TRBJ1-2; 7 bases are shared with TRBD1. Losses at the gene ends were 7 bases for V and 4 bases for J; bases not matched to a gene: 9. The CDR3 is 14 amino acids. Germline CDR1 and CDR2: MDHEN and SYDVKM. CDR3 in DNA: TGTGCCAGCACCATCCGGGACAGCGTCTATGGCTACACCTTC. It encodes CASTIRDSVYGYTF.

The genes are TRBV27 and TRBJ2-1; 10 nucleotides align to TRBD1. Germline-derived CDR1 and CDR2 are MNHEY and SMNVEV (reference sequence). The length of the CDR3 is 15 residues. Unmatched junction bases numbered 12, after V lost 7 bases and J lost 9 bases. CDR3 nucleotides: TGTGCCAGCACCAAGGGAGGGACAGGGGTTGGTGAGCAGTTCTTC. It codes for CASTKGGTGVGEQFF.

The genes are TRBV7-2 and TRBJ1-6; D gene uncertain. The germline V and J ends were trimmed by 2 bases and 6 bases, with 11 bases remaining between them. The CDR3 consists of 15 residues. Germline lookup yields CDR1 SGHTA and CDR2 FQGNSA. CDR3: CASSLSGNGNSPLHF. The DNA for the CDR3 is TGTGCCAGCAGCTTATCGGGGAATGGTAATTCACCCCTCCACTTT.

CDR3 region: CASSLGQYTGELFF. The CDR3 coding sequence is TGTGCCAGCAGCCTGGGACAATACACCGGGGAGCTGTTTTTT. V and J are TRBV7-9 and TRBJ2-2; D possibly corresponds to TRBD1 (6 bases). The ends were cut back, 5 bases at V and 3 bases at J, with 10 bases in the middle. The length of the CDR3 is 14 residues. In germline, CDR1 is SEHNR, CDR2 FQNEAQ (reference sequence).

The V and J genes are TRBV5-5 and TRBJ1-5, with D unresolved. The CDR3 is 16 amino acids. Germline-derived CDR1 and CDR2 are SGHKS and YYEKEE (reference sequence). Trimming removed 0 bases at V and 3 bases at J, with 13 bases between. This CDR3 reads CASSLDEGSHNQPQHF. Here the CDR3 DNA reads TGTGCCAGCAGCTTGGACGAGGGTTCTCACAATCAGCCCCAGCATTTT.

The rearrangement uses TRBV30 and TRBJ1-1, with D possibly being TRBD1 (6 bases). Germline V gene sequence: CDR1 GTSNPN, CDR2 SVGIG (reference sequence). The CDR3 covers 13 residues. Trimming pared 3 bases from V and 6 bases from J, leaving 14 bases between. In nucleotides, the CDR3 is TGTGCCTGGAGAGGGACACCGCAATCTGAAGCTTTCTTT. Protein sequence: CAWRGTPQSEAFF.

The J gene is TRBJ2-1, the V gene TRBV7-3; TRBD1 might be the D (6 bases). This CDR3 is built from 14 residues. V was pared by 0 bases and J by 9 bases, with 12 bases between. The germline CDR1 and CDR2 sequences are SGHTA and FQGTGA. This CDR3 reads CASSLTEQGSEQFF. In DNA form, the CDR3 reads TGTGCCAGCAGCTTAACGGAACAGGGAAGTGAGCAGTTCTTC.

The chain joins TRBV28 to TRBJ2-5; the D gene is possibly TRBD2 (5 bases). V lost 6 bases, J lost 1 base, and 15 bases lay in between. This CDR3 comprises 15 residues. Germline values: CDR1 MDHEN, CDR2 SYDVKM. DNA for the CDR3: TGTGCCAGCAGGTCGGGTGGAGGCGGCCAAGAGACCCAGTACTTC. This sequence encodes CASRSGGGGQETQYF.

The J gene is TRBJ2-7, the V gene TRBV29-1; 8 bases are shared with TRBD1. Germline trimming cut 3 bases from V and 10 bases from J; bases unmatched to any gene: 11. CDR3 length equals 13 residues. The germline V gene has CDR1 SQVTM and CDR2 ANQGSEA. CDR3 DNA sequence: TGCAGCGTTGACTACACCGGGACAGGAGATCAGTACTTC. It encodes CSVDYTGTGDQYF.